Following are 9 T cell receptor beta chains from one sample sequenced in a study of shared clonotypes between healthy human individuals. The assay was immunoSEQ multiplex PCR, and TCRdb's table has in-frame clones only and misses some. The data contain around 620,000 clones, 85% to 95% of them seen just once; the ten biggest clones take up approximately 0.12%. The naive CD8 population came from CD45RO-negative cells selected for CCR7, without terminally differentiated effector memory CD45RA+ cells. Sequenced material: naive CD8+ T cells sorted from blood. These receptors all come from a woman aged 25 to 39 in good health.

The genes are TRBV4-1 and TRBJ2-5; D is uncertain. The end of the DNA fits TRBJ2-7 better, so the J call may be wrong. The germline gives CDR1 MGHRA, CDR2 YSYEKL. The CDR3 has 13 amino acids. CDR3 nucleotides: TGCGCCAGCAGCCAAGCGCTTGGCTACGAGCAGTACTTC. It is translated as CASSQALGYEQYF.

V and J are TRBV2 and TRBJ2-7; 10 positions match TRBD2. This CDR3 is built from 16 residues. Germline V gene lookup returns CDR1 SNHLY and CDR2 FYNNEI. V lost 2 bases, J lost 7 bases, and 11 bases stayed unmatched. The CDR3 sequence is CASSEIDLAGVAEQYF. The DNA for the CDR3 is TGTGCCAGCAGTGAAATCGATCTAGCGGGAGTCGCGGAGCAGTACTTC.

In its sample, this clone was seen once. The V call is TRBV7-9, the J call TRBJ1-1; 12 bases line up with TRBD1. Trimming took 0 bases from V and 3 from J; bases not matched to a gene: 8. The CDR3 is 18 residues long. Per germline, CDR1 SEHNR and CDR2 FQNEAQ (reference sequence). CDR3 loop: CASSLAPGQGARDTEAFF. CDR3 bases: TGTGCCAGCAGCTTAGCTCCGGGACAGGGGGCGCGCGACACTGAAGCTTTCTTT.

This chain links TRBV6-1 with TRBJ1-4, with D possibly matching TRBD1 (5 bases). This CDR3 region has 14 residues. The V gene's germline CDR1 is MNHNS and CDR2 SASEGT. V was pared by 9 bases and J by 8 bases, with 19 bases between. CDR3 nucleotides: TGTGCCAGTACACCGGACATAGGTATAGAAAAACTGTTTTTT. Translating gives CASTPDIGIEKLFF.

J is TRBJ2-7 and V is TRBV5-6; 7 bases agree with TRBD1. The CDR3 loop spans 14 amino acids. Germline assignment: CDR1 SGHDT and CDR2 YYEEEE. Trimming removed 2 bases from V and 1 base from J; junction bases left unmatched: 3. Here the CDR3 reads CASSFGRGSYEQYF. The CDR3 DNA reads TGTGCCAGCAGCTTCGGCAGGGGGTCCTACGAGCAGTACTTC.

The chain is built from TRBV9 and TRBJ2-1, with TRBD2 as a possible D gene (5 bases). Trimming removed 3 bases from V and 4 bases from J, with 14 bases in between. CDR3 size: 15 residues. CDR1 SGDLS and CDR2 YYNGEE come from the germline V gene. CDR3 loop: CASSGEGLDYNEQFF. In DNA form, the CDR3 reads TGTGCCAGCAGCGGAGAGGGTCTGGATTACAATGAGCAGTTCTTC.

J is TRBJ1-1 and V is TRBV6-4; D call uncertain. CDR1 and CDR2 (germline): MRHNA, SNTAGT. CDR3 length: 10 amino acids. V gave up 6 bases and J gave up 10 bases, with 9 bases separating them. The CDR3 nucleotides read TGTGCCAGCAGGACCTTTAGAGCTTTCTTT. Amino acids: CASRTFRAFF.

The chain has TRBV28 and TRBJ2-7; D is ambiguous. The length of the CDR3 is 11 residues. From germline, CDR1 is MDHEN and CDR2 SYDVKM. The V and J ends lost 6 bases and 5 bases respectively, with 8 bases between them. The CDR3 DNA sequence: TGTGCCAGCAGGACGTTTCACGAGCAGTACTTC. Amino acid sequence: CASRTFHEQYF.

The CDR3 coding sequence is TGTGCCAGCAGCTCGGACTCGGACACTGAAGCTTTCTTT. It specifies CASSSDSDTEAFF. This sequence joins TRBV5-6 and TRBJ1-1; D gene ambiguous. The V end was cut by 3 bases, the J end by 3 bases, with 9 bases between. The germline V gene has CDR1 SGHDT and CDR2 YYEEEE. The CDR3 loop spans 13 amino acids.